This TCR beta chain came from a study of metastatic and nonmetastatic thyroid tumors. None of the patients had undergone any treatment ahead of thyroid surgery. MiXCR was used by TCRdb to re-call the PCR reads. This repertoire shows more than 90,000 clones, roughly 12% found once; its top ten account for about 11%. This clone was found many times. The CDR3 runs to 14 residues. V lost 4 bases and J 12 bases, leaving 23 bases between the germline ends. The germline gives CDR1 SGHKS, CDR2 YYEKEE (reference sequence). V is TRBV5-5 and J is TRBJ2-7; D may correspond to TRBD1 or TRBD2 (5 bases each). This sequence originates from a female donor with papillary thyroid cancer or a benign thyroid nodule (not recorded which). Some clones in this sample may be carry-over from other donors' samples. The sequenced sample was blood. CDR3 residues: CASSRDGLRDEPYF. CDR3 sequence (DNA): TGTGCCAGCAGCCGGGACGGACTCCGGGACGAACCGTACTTC.